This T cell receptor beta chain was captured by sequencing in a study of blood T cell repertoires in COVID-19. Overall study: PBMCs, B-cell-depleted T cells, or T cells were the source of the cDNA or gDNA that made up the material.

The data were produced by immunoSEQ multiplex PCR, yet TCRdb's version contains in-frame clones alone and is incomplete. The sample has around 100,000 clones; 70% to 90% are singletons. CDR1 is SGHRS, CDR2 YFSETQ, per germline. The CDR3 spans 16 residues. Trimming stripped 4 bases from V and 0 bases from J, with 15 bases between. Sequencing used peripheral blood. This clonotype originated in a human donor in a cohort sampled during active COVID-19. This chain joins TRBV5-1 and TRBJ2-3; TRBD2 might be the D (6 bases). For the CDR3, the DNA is TGCGCCAGCAGCATGGGACTTTTCCCTAGCACAGATACGCAGTATTTT. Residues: CASSMGLFPSTDTQYF.